These 21 T cell receptor beta chains came from one sample sequenced in a study of blood T cell repertoires in COVID-19. Clones were read by immunoSEQ multiplex PCR, and TCRdb kept only the in-frame ones, dropping some. The sample contains fewer than 300,000 clones, roughly 80% of which appear only once. Sequencing was carried out using PBMCs or T cells enriched from blood (not recorded which). The receptors stem from a man aged 35 to 55 who had been exposed to COVID-19.

This clone has a count of ten or more. The chain has TRBV19 and TRBJ2-3; tentative D call: TRBD1 (5 bases). Trimming removed 9 bases at V and 2 bases at J, with 15 bases between. Germline V gene sequence: CDR1 LNHDA, CDR2 SQIVND (reference sequence). The CDR3 covers 14 residues. CDR3 region: CASTQGGVTDTQYF. The CDR3, as DNA: TGTGCCAGCACCCAGGGCGGTGTCACAGATACGCAGTATTTT.

This clone has more than one count but fewer than ten. This rearrangement joins TRBV21-1 to TRBJ2-7; no DNA check was done on the table's D call, TRBD2. TRBV21-1 counts as a pseudogene. There are 17 residues in the CDR3. CDR3 coding DNA: TGTGCCAGCAGCAAAGCAGGAGCTCCTTGGAGCTCCTACGAGCAGTACTTC. Translated, it gives CASSKAGAPWSSYEQYF.

The rearrangement joins TRBV5-1 to TRBJ1-5, with 7 nucleotides matching TRBD1. CDR1 SGHRS and CDR2 YFSETQ come from the germline V gene. The CDR3 consists of 14 residues. V lost 4 bases, J lost 6 bases, and 7 bases stayed unmatched. This CDR3 is CASSLRQGVQPQHF. DNA for the CDR3: TGCGCCAGCAGCCTTAGACAGGGAGTTCAGCCCCAGCATTTT. The full variable domain, with the rest looked up from reference TRBV5-1 and TRBJ1-5, is KAGVTQTPRYLIKTRGQQVTLSCSPISGHRSVSWYQQTPGQGLQFLFEYFSETQRNKGNFPGRFSGRQFSNSRSEMNVSTLELGDSALYLCASSLRQGVQPQHFGDGTRLSIL.

This clone has a count of ten or more. Additional DNA sequences in this sample encode the identical CDR3. This chain links TRBV5-4 with TRBJ2-2; TRBD2 agrees at 15 bases. J lost 1 base, V lost 5 bases, and 3 bases had no gene match. This CDR3 spans 17 amino acids. Germline V gene data show CDR1 as SGHNT and CDR2 as YYREEE (reference sequence). The CDR3 loop is CASRSGLAGGNTGELFF. The CDR3 region has the DNA TGTGCCAGCAGATCGGGACTAGCGGGAGGGAACACCGGGGAGCTGTTTTTT.

The V gene is TRBV6-5, the J gene TRBJ1-1, with TRBD1 matching 7 bases. This CDR3 spans 15 amino acids. The germline gives CDR1 MNHEY, CDR2 SVGAGI. The ends lost 6 bases at V and 5 bases at J; junction bases unmatched: 12. CDR3 coding DNA: TGTGCCAGCAGGATAGGAGGCAGGGGGGATACTGAAGCTTTCTTT. This translates into CASRIGGRGDTEAFF.

The J gene is TRBJ2-3, the V gene TRBV21-1; the table assigns TRBD1, which was not confirmed against the DNA. TRBV21-1 is a documented pseudogene. This CDR3 is 15 amino acids long. The CDR3 here is CASTNTWGPTDTQYF. As DNA, the CDR3 is TGTGCCAGCACTAATACCTGGGGCCCCACAGATACGCAGTATTTT.

The V gene is TRBV21-1, the J gene TRBJ1-4; whether TRBD1, the table's D call, matches the DNA was not checked. TRBV21-1 has pseudogene status. The CDR3 spans 16 residues. CDR3 nucleotides: TGTGCCAGCAGCAAATCCTCCATCAGAACTAATGAAAAACTGTTTTTT. It specifies CASSKSSIRTNEKLFF.

The chain recombines TRBV5-4 with TRBJ2-2; perhaps TRBD1 as D (5 bases). The CDR3 extends over 14 amino acids. Per the germline V gene, CDR1 is SGHNT and CDR2 is YYREEE (reference sequence). Trimming took 4 bases from V and 3 from J, leaving 10 bases between them. The CDR3 DNA is TGTGCCAGCAGCCCTGACAGACACACCGGGGAGCTGTTTTTT. This encodes CASSPDRHTGELFF.

The chain joins TRBV28 to TRBJ2-7; tentatively, D is TRBD2 (6 bases). V lost 7 bases and J 4 bases, leaving 20 bases between the germline ends. This CDR3 contains 15 residues. Per germline, CDR1 MDHEN and CDR2 SYDVKM. As DNA, the CDR3 is TGTGCCAGCAACCCTGCCGACCGGGGAGGTTACGAGCAGTACTTC. As protein: CASNPADRGGYEQYF.

V and J are TRBV5-1 and TRBJ1-1, with a tentative D call TRBD1 (5 bases). Germline CDR1 and CDR2: SGHRS and YFSETQ. This CDR3 has 14 residues. Trimming shortened V by 2 bases and J by 11 bases, and 19 bases separated the two germline ends. This chain's CDR3 is CASSFTDPGAGAFF. The CDR3 DNA is TGCGCCAGCAGCTTTACCGACCCCGGGGCGGGGGCTTTCTTT.

The chain carries TRBV7-9 and TRBJ2-3; 15 bases match TRBD2. This CDR3 has 18 residues. The V gene's germline CDR1 is SEHNR and CDR2 FQNEAQ (reference sequence). V lost 5 bases to trimming and J lost 0 bases; unmatched junction nucleotides: 6. In DNA form, the CDR3 reads TGTGCCAGCAGCGTAGGACTAGCGGGAGGGCTCAGCACAGATACGCAGTATTTT. Its translation is CASSVGLAGGLSTDTQYF.

The chain employs TRBV18 and TRBJ2-1; the match to TRBD1 covers 8 bases. V shed 6 bases and J 8 bases; nucleotides not matched to a gene: 12. The germline gives CDR1 KGHSH, CDR2 LQKENI. The CDR3 has 15 amino acids. The CDR3 loop is CASSTGTGSLDEQFF. The DNA of the CDR3 is TGTGCCAGCTCTACCGGGACAGGCAGTCTGGATGAGCAGTTCTTC.

The chain has TRBV6-5 and TRBJ2-1, with D possibly TRBD1 on 6 matching bases. This CDR3 has 15 amino acids. Germline V gives CDR1 MNHEY, CDR2 SVGAGI. V lost 6 bases to trimming and J lost 0 bases, with 12 bases between them. Written as DNA, the CDR3 is TGTGCCAGCAGCACATTAGGGGGCTCCTACAATGAGCAGTTCTTC. As protein: CASSTLGGSYNEQFF.

The V call is TRBV27, the J call TRBJ1-1, with D possibly TRBD1 on 5 matching bases. Germline V CDR1 and CDR2: MNHEY, SMNVEV (reference sequence). The CDR3 is 14 residues long. Trimming removed 5 bases at V and 5 bases at J, with 15 bases between. The CDR3 loop is CASSRPGAATEAFF. The CDR3 nucleotides read TGTGCCAGCAGTCGACCTGGGGCGGCTACTGAAGCTTTCTTT.

This clone occurred once. The J gene is TRBJ2-5, the V gene TRBV3-1 (or the pseudogene TRBV3-2); a possible D gene is TRBD1 (5 bases). The CDR3 is made up of 20 amino acids. The ends were cut back, 1 base at V and 2 bases at J, with 26 bases in the middle. The germline gives CDR1 LGHDT, CDR2 YNNKEL (reference sequence). For the CDR3, the DNA is TGTGCCAGCAGCCAAGCTCTCGTATTGGGTGTAAGGGGTAGACAAGAGACCCAGTACTTC. This translates into CASSQALVLGVRGRQETQYF.

This clone appeared a single time. The V gene is TRBV7-3, the J gene TRBJ2-5; 9 bases agree with TRBD1. With V trimmed by 5 bases and J by 3 bases, 7 bases remained unmatched. Germline V gene sequence: CDR1 SGHTA, CDR2 FQGTGA. The CDR3 totals 15 residues. The CDR3 DNA reads as TGTGCCAGCAGCCGAACGACAGGGGGTAAAGAGACCCAGTACTTC. Residues: CASSRTTGGKETQYF.

The rearrangement uses TRBV12-3 or TRBV12-4 and TRBJ1-1; D gene unclear. V gave up 3 bases and J gave up 11 bases, with 13 bases separating them. CDR3 size: 12 residues. The CDR3 DNA reads TGTGCCAGCAGTTTGGGGAGTTGGGAGGCTTTCTTT. Its protein is CASSLGSWEAFF.

V usage is TRBV19 and J usage is TRBJ1-3, with TRBD1 matching 7 bases. Germline-derived CDR1 and CDR2 are LNHDA and SQIVND (reference sequence). This CDR3 is built from 19 residues. Trimming removed 4 bases from V and 3 bases from J; junction bases left unmatched: 18. CDR3 protein: CASSRTGTVLASGGNTIYF. The DNA of the CDR3 is TGTGCCAGTAGTAGAACCGGGACAGTGCTGGCCTCCGGTGGAAACACCATATATTTT.

The rearrangement links TRBV5-1 to TRBJ2-5; 7 bases line up with TRBD2. This CDR3 has 14 amino acids. The ends lost 5 bases at V and 11 bases at J; junction bases unmatched: 15. Germline CDR1 reads SGHRS; CDR2 reads YFSETQ. CDR3: CASRILETSYFQYF. The CDR3 region has the DNA TGCGCCAGCAGAATCCTGGAGACTAGCTACTTTCAGTACTTC. Full variable domain (missing parts from reference TRBV5-1 and TRBJ2-5): KAGVTQTPRYLIKTRGQQVTLSCSPISGHRSVSWYQQTPGQGLQFLFEYFSETQRNKGNFPGRFSGRQFSNSRSEMNVSTLELGDSALYLCASRILETSYFQYFGPGTRLLVL.

Comment on this clone: Relative to the germline gene, one junction end is altered; a read error may explain this. This sequence joins TRBV27 and TRBJ1-5; D is uncertain. The V gene's germline CDR1 is MNHEY and CDR2 SMNVEV (reference sequence). CDR3 length: 15 residues. The CDR3 region is CASSKERPSHQPQHF. DNA for the CDR3: TGTGCCAGCAGTAAGGAACGGCCTAGCCATCAGCCCCAGCATTTT.

V usage is TRBV18 and J usage is TRBJ2-1, with D possibly matching TRBD2 (5 bases). CDR1 KGHSH and CDR2 LQKENI come from the germline V gene. CDR3 length: 16 residues. Trimming shortened V by 3 bases and J by 0 bases, and 12 bases separated the two germline ends. CDR3 sequence reads: CASSPQVRGSYNEQFF. CDR3 in DNA: TGTGCCAGCTCACCTCAAGTCCGGGGCTCCTACAATGAGCAGTTCTTC.